Listed below are T cell receptor beta chains from one sample, sequenced in a study of T cell responses to AZD1222 COVID-19 vaccine. TCRdb keeps only in-frame clones here, not all; method: immunoSEQ multiplex PCR. The data contain around 20,000 clones, 80% to 85% of them singletons. Sample: peripheral blood, taken 28 days after the second AZD1222 dose. The receptor source for this set is an adult who received the AZD1222 COVID-19 vaccine. Both conserved end residues are part of each CDR3. The D gene is left open where the match is weak. Not every row has a clone size; where given, it reads once, few, many or a size class.

>.|TRBV3-1/TRBV3-2|.|TRBJ2-7
TGTGCCAGCAGCCAAGTTTTGGCAGGGCTCTTTGTGGCCTACGAGCAGTACTTC
CASSQVLAGLFVAYEQYF
>.|TRBV6-6|.|TRBJ1-1
TGTGCCAGCAGTTACTTAGGATCTGGGGCTTTCTTT
CASSYLGSGAFF
>TRBD2|TRBV28|.|TRBJ2-3
TGTGCCAGCAGTCCCCAAGGCGGGAGCAGGGACACAGATACGCAGTATTTT
CASSPQGGSRDTDTQYF
>TRBD2|TRBV10-3|.|TRBJ2-3
TGTGCCATCAGTGATAAAAGCGGGAGGGCGACAGATACGCAGTATTTT
CAISDKSGRATDTQYF
>.|TRBV27|.|TRBJ2-6
TGTGCCAGCAGTTTCGGCAGTCAGAGGGGCTCTGGGGCCAACGTCCTGACTTTC
CASSFGSQRGSGANVLTF
>TRBD1|TRBV7-6|.|TRBJ2-7
TGTGCCAGCAGCCCAATTACAGGGGGCCGGTACGAGCAGTACTTC
CASSPITGGRYEQYF
>.|TRBV7-3|.|TRBJ2-3
TGTGCCAGCAGCTTAGGTTTAGGCGGGGCCACAGATACGCAGTATTTT
CASSLGLGGATDTQYF
>.|TRBV12-3/TRBV12-4|.|TRBJ2-7
TGTGCCAGCAGTTTGGGGGCAAACGAGCAGTACTTC
CASSLGANEQYF
>.|TRBV2|.|TRBJ1-2
TGTGCCAGCAGTGATCAAGGGATCGGTGGCTACACCTTC
CASSDQGIGGYTF
>.|TRBV18|.|TRBJ2-1
TGTGCCAGCTCACCACCTCGGAGCTACAATGAGCAGTTCTTC
CASSPPRSYNEQFF
>.|TRBV7-2|.|TRBJ1-2
TGTGCCAGCAGCTTACACGGTAACTATGGCTACACCTTC
CASSLHGNYGYTF
>.|TRBV11-2|once|TRBJ2-1
TGTGCCAGCAGCTCATCGGGGGGCGCCTATGAGCAGTTCTTC
CASSSSGGAYEQFF
>.|TRBV7-8|.|TRBJ2-1
TGTGCCAGCAGCTTAGGTCCTGACTCGTACAATGAGCAGTTCTTC
CASSLGPDSYNEQFF
>.|TRBV11-2|.|TRBJ1-2
TGTGCCAGCAGCCCGCTCCGACAGAGAGAAAACTATGGCTACACCTTC
CASSPLRQRENYGYTF
>TRBD1|TRBV25-1|once|TRBJ1-2
TGTGCCAGCTCTGTCTACAGGGGGGGAGGCTACACCTTC
CASSVYRGGGYTF
>.|TRBV7-9|.|TRBJ1-2
TGTGCCAGCAGCTTACTTCAGGGGCGGCGCTACACCTTC
CASSLLQGRRYTF
>.|TRBV30|.|TRBJ1-2
TGTGCCTGGACACCGGACAGCGAATATGGCTACACCTTC
CAWTPDSEYGYTF
>.|TRBV7-3|.|TRBJ2-1
TGTGCCAGCAGCTTAAATCCCGCGGGTTCCTACAATGAGCAGTTCTTC
CASSLNPAGSYNEQFF
>.|TRBV6-5|.|TRBJ2-1
TGTGCCAGCAGCAGGGGCAATGAGCAGTTCTTC
CASSRGNEQFF
>TRBD1|TRBV6-5|.|TRBJ1-2
TGTGCCAGCAGCCCGACAGGGAGGTATGGCTACACCTTC
CASSPTGRYGYTF
>.|TRBV11-3|.|TRBJ2-1
TGTGCCAGCAGCCGCGGGATCAGCAATGAGCAGTTCTTC
CASSRGISNEQFF
>TRBD1|TRBV5-6|.|TRBJ1-6
TGTGCCAGCAGCTTGTTCGACAGGGCAGCTTCACCCCTCCACTTT
CASSLFDRAASPLHF
>.|TRBV5-1|.|TRBJ2-5
TGCGCCAGCAGCTTGGATTTTTCTTGGGCCAGCCGTGATAAAGAGACCCAGTACTTC
CASSLDFSWASRDKETQYF